One and the same sample provided the 10 T cell receptor beta chains below, sequenced in a study of control samples from healthy donors and cancer patients. The data were produced by immunoSEQ multiplex PCR, yet TCRdb's version contains in-frame clones alone and is incomplete. The table lists 100,000 to 110,000 clones, roughly 90% of them singletons. Material for sequencing was blood. The receptors shown here come from a woman aged 45 to 65 in good health.

This chain uses TRBV19 with TRBJ2-3; 11 bases map to TRBD1. This CDR3 comprises 13 residues. Per the germline V gene, CDR1 is LNHDA and CDR2 is SQIVND (reference sequence). V lost 9 bases, J lost 3 bases, and 2 bases stayed unmatched. The CDR3 coding sequence is TGTGCCAGCCGGGACAGGGGGACAGATACGCAGTATTTT. Translated, it gives CASRDRGTDTQYF.

The rearrangement links TRBV9 to TRBJ1-1, with 9 bases aligning to TRBD1. The V gene's germline CDR1 is SGDLS and CDR2 YYNGEE. The CDR3 runs to 16 residues. Germline trimming cut 1 base from V and 7 bases from J; bases unmatched to any gene: 11. This chain's CDR3 is CASSVSTGGDLGEAFF. In DNA form, the CDR3 reads TGTGCCAGCAGCGTATCAACAGGGGGCGATCTGGGTGAAGCTTTCTTT.

This chain uses TRBV7-9 with TRBJ2-1; D is possibly TRBD1 or TRBD2 (5 bases each). Germline loops: CDR1 SEHNR, CDR2 FQNEAQ (reference sequence). This CDR3 comprises 16 residues. Trimming left V 0 bases short and J 8 bases short, with 17 bases between. The CDR3 sequence: CASSLARAMGVDEQFF. CDR3 nucleotide sequence: TGTGCCAGCAGCTTAGCGCGGGCCATGGGGGTGGATGAGCAGTTCTTC. The full variable domain, in which reference TRBV7-9 and TRBJ2-1 provide the parts outside the CDR3, is DTGVSQNPRHKITKRGQNVTFRCDPISEHNRLYWYRQTLGQGPEFLTYFQNEAQLEKSRLLSDRFSAERPKGSFSTLEIQRTEQGDSAMYLCASSLARAMGVDEQFFGPGTRLTVL.

The CDR3, as DNA: TGTGCCAGCAGCGTAGTCTCAACTAGCGGGGGGAATGAGCAGTTCTTC. Translation: CASSVVSTSGGNEQFF. The genes are TRBV9 and TRBJ2-1; TRBD2 matches 12 bases. The CDR3 is made up of 16 amino acids. Germline V lookup: CDR1 SGDLS, CDR2 YYNGEE. With V trimmed by 0 bases and J by 7 bases, 5 bases remained unmatched.

The J gene is TRBJ2-5, the V gene TRBV12-3 or TRBV12-4, with D perhaps TRBD2 (6 bases). Trimming removed 3 bases at V and 3 bases at J, with 8 bases between. The CDR3 spans 13 residues. CDR3 DNA: TGTGCCAGCAGTTTCGCGGGAAAAGAGACCCAGTACTTC. It encodes CASSFAGKETQYF.

This clone was seen once. The rearrangement joins TRBV25-1 to TRBJ2-7; 7 bases align to TRBD2. The CDR3 sequence is 15 residues long. The V segment lost 3 bases and the J segment 4 bases; nucleotides outside the gene matches: 9. Germline loops: CDR1 MGHDK, CDR2 SYGVNS. The CDR3 region is CASSEPLAGVYEQYF. The CDR3 bases are TGTGCCAGCAGTGAGCCTCTCGCGGGGGTTTACGAGCAGTACTTC.

The chain combines TRBV6-5 with TRBJ1-5; D is perhaps TRBD1 (6 bases). This CDR3 has 15 residues. V was trimmed by 11 bases and J by 3 bases, leaving 20 bases between them. The germline CDR1 and CDR2 sequences are MNHEY and SVGAGI. CDR3 nucleotide sequence: TGTGCCGTAAAAAACAGGGTGGGGTACAATCAGCCCCAGCATTTT. Encoded protein: CAVKNRVGYNQPQHF.

In the case of this clone: Other nucleotide sequences in the sample specify the same CDR3. The rearrangement links TRBV11-3 to TRBJ1-1; D is uncertain. From germline, CDR1 is SGHNT and CDR2 YENEEA. The ends were cut back, 1 base at V and 1 base at J, with 4 bases in the middle. This CDR3 is built from 13 residues. The CDR3 DNA reads as TGTGCCAGCAGCTTAGGCAGGAACACTGAAGCTTTCTTT. Translated: CASSLGRNTEAFF. The variable domain in full, with the rest retrieved from reference TRBV11-3 and TRBJ1-1, is EAGVVQSPRYKIIEKKQPVAFWCNPISGHNTLYWYLQNLGQGPELLIRYENEEAVDDSQLPKDRFSAERLKGVDSTLKIQPAELGDSAVYLCASSLGRNTEAFFGQGTRLTVV.

V gene TRBV27 combines with J gene TRBJ1-4; D is ambiguous. The ends were cut back, 6 bases at V and 7 bases at J, with 12 bases in the middle. CDR1 and CDR2 (germline): MNHEY, SMNVEV (reference sequence). This CDR3 has 13 residues. The CDR3 DNA reads as TGTGCCAGCAGGATGACATCCCTTGAAAAACTGTTTTTT. This translates into CASRMTSLEKLFF.

This chain joins TRBV3-1 (or the pseudogene TRBV3-2) and TRBJ2-4; 8 bases match TRBD2. Germline V lookup: CDR1 LGHDT, CDR2 YNNKEL (reference sequence). CDR3 length equals 18 residues. V trimming: 4 bases; J trimming: 0 bases; junction bases outside the gene matches: 11. The CDR3 sequence is CASSPGGLAGIAKNIQYF. The CDR3 region has the DNA TGTGCCAGCAGCCCCGGTGGTCTAGCGGGTATAGCCAAAAACATTCAGTACTTC.